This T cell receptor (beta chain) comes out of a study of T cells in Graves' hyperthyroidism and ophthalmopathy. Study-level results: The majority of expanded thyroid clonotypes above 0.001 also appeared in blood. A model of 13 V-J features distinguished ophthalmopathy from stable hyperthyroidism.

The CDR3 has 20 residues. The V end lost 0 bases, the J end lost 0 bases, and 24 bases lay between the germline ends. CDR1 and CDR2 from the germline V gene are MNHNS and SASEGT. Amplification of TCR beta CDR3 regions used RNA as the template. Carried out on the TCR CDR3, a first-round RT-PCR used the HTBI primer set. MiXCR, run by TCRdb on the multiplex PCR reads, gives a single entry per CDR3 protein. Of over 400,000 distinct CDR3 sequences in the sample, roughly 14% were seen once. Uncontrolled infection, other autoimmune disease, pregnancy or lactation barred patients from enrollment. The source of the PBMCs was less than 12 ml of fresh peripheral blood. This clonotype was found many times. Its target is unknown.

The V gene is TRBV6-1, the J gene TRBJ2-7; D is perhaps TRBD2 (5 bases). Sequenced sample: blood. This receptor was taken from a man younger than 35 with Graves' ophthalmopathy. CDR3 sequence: CASSEALNSPSTTLSYEQYF. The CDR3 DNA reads TGTGCCAGCAGTGAAGCTCTCAATTCCCCCTCGACTACCCTCTCCTACGAGCAGTACTTC.